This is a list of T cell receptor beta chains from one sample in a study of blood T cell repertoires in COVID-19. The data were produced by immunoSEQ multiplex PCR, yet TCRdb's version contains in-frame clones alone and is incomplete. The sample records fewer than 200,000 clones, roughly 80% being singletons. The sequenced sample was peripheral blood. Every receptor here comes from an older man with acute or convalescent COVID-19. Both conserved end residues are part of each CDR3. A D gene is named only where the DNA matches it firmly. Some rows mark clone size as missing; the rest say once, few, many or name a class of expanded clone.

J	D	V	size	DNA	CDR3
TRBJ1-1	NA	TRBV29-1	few	TGCAGCGTAGCTATTGGGGCGGGGGGCCTGAACACTGAAGCTTTCTTT	CSVAIGAGGLNTEAFF
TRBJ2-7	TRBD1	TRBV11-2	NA	TGTGCCAGCAGCTCCTGGGACAGGGGCTCCGAGCAGTACTTC	CASSSWDRGSEQYF
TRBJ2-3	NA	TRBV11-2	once	TGTGCCAGCAGCCACTTAGAAAGGGGTCCGCAGTATTTT	CASSHLERGPQYF
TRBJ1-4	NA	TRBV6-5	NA	TGTGCCAGCAGTCCCGGGTTTGGCACTAATGAAAAACTGTTTTTT	CASSPGFGTNEKLFF
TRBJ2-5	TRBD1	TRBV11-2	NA	TGTGCCAGCAGCTTAGATCGGACAGGAGCGGCGACCCAGTACTTC	CASSLDRTGAATQYF
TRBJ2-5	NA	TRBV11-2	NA	TGTGCCAGCAGCTTAGGAGGAGGGAGAGAGACCCAGTACTTC	CASSLGGGRETQYF
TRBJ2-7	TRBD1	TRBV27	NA	TGTGCCAGCAGTTTAGACAGGGGCTACGAGCAGTACTTC	CASSLDRGYEQYF
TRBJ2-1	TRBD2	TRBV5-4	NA	TGTGCCAGCAGCAGGACTAGCTCCTACAATGAGCAGTTCTTC	CASSRTSSYNEQFF
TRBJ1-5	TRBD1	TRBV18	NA	TGTGCCAGCTCACCGGTGGGACAGGGCCTCAATCAGCCCCAGCATTTT	CASSPVGQGLNQPQHF
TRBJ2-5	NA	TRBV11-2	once	TGTGCCAGCAGCTTAGGCGGCTACCGAGAGACCCAGTACTTC	CASSLGGYRETQYF
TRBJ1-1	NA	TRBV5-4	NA	TGTGCCAGCAGCTTGGGCGTGAACACTGAAGCTTTCTTT	CASSLGVNTEAFF
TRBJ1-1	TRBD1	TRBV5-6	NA	TGTGCCAGCAGCACAGCAGGGGGCTCGAACACTGAAGCTTTCTTT	CASSTAGGSNTEAFF
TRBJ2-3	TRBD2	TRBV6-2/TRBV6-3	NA	TGTGCCAGCAGCAGACCTCTAGCGGGAGTATCAGATACGCAGTATTTT	CASSRPLAGVSDTQYF
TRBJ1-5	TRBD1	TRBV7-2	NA	TGTGCCAGCAGCCTAGGACAGGTGGGCAATCAGCCCCAGCATTTT	CASSLGQVGNQPQHF
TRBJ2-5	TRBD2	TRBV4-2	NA	TGTGCCAGCAGCTTCGGGCAGCGGGAGGGGCGGGAGACCCAGTACTTC	CASSFGQREGRETQYF
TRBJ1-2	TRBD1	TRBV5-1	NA	TGCGCCAGCAGCTTGGGGGACAGAAACTATGGCTACACCTTC	CASSLGDRNYGYTF
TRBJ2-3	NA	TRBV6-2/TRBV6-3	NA	TGTGCCAGCAGTTACCCAGCGGGACAAGGTCACACAGATACGCAGTATTTT	CASSYPAGQGHTDTQYF
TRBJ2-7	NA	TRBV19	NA	TGTGCCAGTAGTTCCGGGATTGGGTACGAGCAGTACTTC	CASSSGIGYEQYF
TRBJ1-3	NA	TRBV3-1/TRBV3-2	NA	TGTGCCAGCAGCCCTGGAGGTCCTGGAAACACCATATATTTT	CASSPGGPGNTIYF
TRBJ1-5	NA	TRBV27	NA	TGTGCCAGCAGTATGCCCCTAGGGCCCCAGCATTTT	CASSMPLGPQHF
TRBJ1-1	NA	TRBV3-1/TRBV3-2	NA	TGTGCCAGCAGCCAAGATGCAGGCAGGGGATCTGAAGCTTTCTTT	CASSQDAGRGSEAFF
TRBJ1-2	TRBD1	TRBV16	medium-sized	TGTGCCAGCAGCCAAGGACAGGGGGAGAAGGGCTACACCTTC	CASSQGQGEKGYTF
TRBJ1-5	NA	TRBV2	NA	TGTGCCAGCAGTCAGAGGGAATTTGGCAATCAGCCCCAGCATTTT	CASSQREFGNQPQHF
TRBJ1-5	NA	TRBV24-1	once	TGTGCCACCAGTGGCCTTGGCAGGGAGGGTCTTCAGCCCCAGCATTTT	CATSGLGREGLQPQHF
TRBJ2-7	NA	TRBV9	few	TGTGCCAGCAGCGTAGCTACAGGCTACGAGCAGTACTTC	CASSVATGYEQYF
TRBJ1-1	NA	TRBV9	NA	TGTGCCAGCAGCGTAGCTGGTCAGATTAACACTGAAGCTTTCTTT	CASSVAGQINTEAFF
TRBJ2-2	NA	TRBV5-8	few	TGTGCCAGCAGTAGGGACTTCCTGAACACCGGGGAGCTGTTTTTT	CASSRDFLNTGELFF
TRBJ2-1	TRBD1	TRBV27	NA	TGTGCCAGCAGTCCCCGACGACAGGGTTTTTTGAATGAGCAGTTCTTC	CASSPRRQGFLNEQFF
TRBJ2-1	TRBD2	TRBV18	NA	TGTGCCAGCTCACTCGAGGCGGGAGCACTCAATGAGCAGTTCTTC	CASSLEAGALNEQFF